This is a list of T cell receptor beta chains from one sample in a study of T cells after yellow fever vaccination. TCRdb recomputed calls from the 5' RACE reads with MiXCR, one row per CDR3 protein. The data contain around 49,000 distinct CDR3 sequences, approximately 6.3% of them singletons. Material: CD8+ T cells not binding an NS4B(214-222) dextramer, sorted from PBMCs, obtained 45 days after the yellow fever booster vaccination. The source is a man aged 30-40 years who received the YFV17D yellow fever vaccine. Each CDR3 is given with its conserved first and last residue. D genes are given only for firm matches. The listing skips clone size in some rows; elsewhere it reads once, few, many or a size class.

V gene: TRBV15; CDR3 length: 15; D gene: TRBD2; clone size: many; J gene: TRBJ2-7; CDR3 protein: CATSRTSGPHYEQYF; CDR3 DNA: TGTGCCACCAGCAGAACTAGCGGGCCCCATTACGAGCAGTACTTC
V gene: TRBV29-1; CDR3 length: 13; D gene: -; clone size: -; J gene: TRBJ2-7; CDR3 protein: CSALVDSSYEQYF; CDR3 DNA: TGCAGCGCCCTCGTGGACAGTTCCTACGAGCAGTACTTC
V gene: TRBV5-1; CDR3 length: 14; D gene: -; clone size: many; J gene: TRBJ2-4; CDR3 protein: CASSAGPLESIQYF; CDR3 DNA: TGCGCCAGCAGCGCCGGGCCTCTCGAGAGCATTCAGTACTTC
V gene: TRBV9; CDR3 length: 14; D gene: -; clone size: many; J gene: TRBJ2-1; CDR3 protein: CASSPPLGENEQFF; CDR3 DNA: TGTGCCAGCAGCCCCCCCCTCGGGGAGAATGAGCAGTTCTTC
V gene: TRBV9; CDR3 length: 16; D gene: TRBD2; clone size: many; J gene: TRBJ2-1; CDR3 protein: CASSRTSGSTYNEQFF; CDR3 DNA: TGTGCCAGCAGCCGGACTAGCGGGAGTACCTACAATGAGCAGTTCTTC
V gene: TRBV5-5; CDR3 length: 14; D gene: -; clone size: -; J gene: TRBJ2-7; CDR3 protein: CASGPGLGLYEQYF; CDR3 DNA: TGTGCCAGCGGCCCGGGGCTCGGGCTATACGAGCAGTACTTC
V gene: TRBV27; CDR3 length: 15; D gene: TRBD2; clone size: many; J gene: TRBJ2-3; CDR3 protein: CASSSGLADTDTQYF; CDR3 DNA: TGTGCCAGCAGTTCGGGACTAGCGGATACAGATACGCAGTATTTT
V gene: TRBV10-3; CDR3 length: 15; D gene: -; clone size: many; J gene: TRBJ2-7; CDR3 protein: CAISELMRGSYEQYF; CDR3 DNA: TGTGCCATCAGTGAGCTTATGAGAGGATCCTACGAGCAGTACTTC
V gene: TRBV6-1; CDR3 length: 18; D gene: TRBD2; clone size: many; J gene: TRBJ2-4; CDR3 protein: CASSSTPLAGFLGYIQYF; CDR3 DNA: TGTGCCAGCAGTAGCACTCCGCTAGCGGGATTCCTGGGATACATTCAGTACTTC
V gene: TRBV20-1; CDR3 length: 22; D gene: -; clone size: -; J gene: TRBJ1-5; CDR3 protein: CSASGPVPDGPELDPYDQPQHF; CDR3 DNA: TGCAGTGCTAGCGGTCCAGTCCCCGATGGGCCCGAACTGGACCCCTATGATCAGCCCCAGCATTTT
V gene: TRBV20-1; CDR3 length: 11; D gene: -; clone size: few; J gene: TRBJ1-4; CDR3 protein: CSAPEGLDLFF; CDR3 DNA: TGCAGTGCTCCCGAGGGCCTTGACCTGTTTTTT
V gene: TRBV9; CDR3 length: 15; D gene: TRBD2; clone size: many; J gene: TRBJ2-2; CDR3 protein: CASSVSGENTGELFF; CDR3 DNA: TGTGCCAGCAGCGTGAGCGGGGAGAACACCGGGGAGCTGTTTTTT
V gene: TRBV5-1; CDR3 length: 16; D gene: TRBD2; clone size: many; J gene: TRBJ2-1; CDR3 protein: CASSFDYREVWNEQFF; CDR3 DNA: TGCGCCAGCAGTTTTGATTACCGGGAGGTCTGGAATGAGCAGTTCTTC
V gene: TRBV7-2; CDR3 length: 17; D gene: TRBD2; clone size: many; J gene: TRBJ2-7; CDR3 protein: CASSLGGGTSVAYEQYF; CDR3 DNA: TGTGCCAGCAGCTTAGGGGGAGGGACTAGCGTAGCCTACGAGCAGTACTTC
V gene: TRBV28; CDR3 length: 16; D gene: TRBD2; clone size: many; J gene: TRBJ2-1; CDR3 protein: CASRTGLAGGQNEQFF; CDR3 DNA: TGTGCCAGCAGGACAGGACTAGCGGGAGGGCAGAATGAGCAGTTCTTC
V gene: TRBV20-1; CDR3 length: 15; D gene: TRBD2; clone size: -; J gene: TRBJ2-1; CDR3 protein: CSALSGTSGSHEQFF; CDR3 DNA: TGCAGTGCTCTCTCCGGGACTAGCGGGAGTCATGAGCAGTTCTTC
V gene: TRBV4-2; CDR3 length: 15; D gene: -; clone size: many; J gene: TRBJ1-3; CDR3 protein: CASSYLDNSGNTIYF; CDR3 DNA: TGTGCCAGCAGCTACCTCGACAACTCTGGAAACACCATATATTTT
V gene: TRBV10-1; CDR3 length: 14; D gene: TRBD1; clone size: many; J gene: TRBJ2-1; CDR3 protein: CASSPNRGYNEQFF; CDR3 DNA: TGCGCCAGCAGCCCGAACAGGGGCTACAATGAGCAGTTCTTC
V gene: TRBV6-1; CDR3 length: 18; D gene: TRBD2; clone size: -; J gene: TRBJ2-7; CDR3 protein: CASSLLAGSPPTSHEQYF; CDR3 DNA: TGTGCCAGCAGCCTACTAGCGGGAAGCCCCCCTACTTCTCACGAGCAGTACTTC
V gene: TRBV20-1; CDR3 length: 11; D gene: -; clone size: many; J gene: TRBJ2-1; CDR3 protein: CGVQVKNEQFF; CDR3 DNA: TGCGGGGTACAGGTGAAGAATGAGCAGTTCTTC
V gene: TRBV9; CDR3 length: 14; D gene: -; clone size: -; J gene: TRBJ2-7; CDR3 protein: CASSVDGETDEQYF; CDR3 DNA: TGTGCCAGCAGCGTAGACGGGGAGACCGACGAGCAGTACTTC
V gene: TRBV5-5; CDR3 length: 14; D gene: -; clone size: many; J gene: TRBJ1-1; CDR3 protein: CASSSTDANTEAFF; CDR3 DNA: TGTGCCAGCAGCTCCACGGACGCGAACACTGAAGCTTTCTTT
V gene: TRBV29-1; CDR3 length: 11; D gene: -; clone size: many; J gene: TRBJ2-3; CDR3 protein: CSVEAGGGAYF; CDR3 DNA: TGCAGCGTTGAAGCCGGGGGTGGCGCGTATTTT
V gene: TRBV29-1; CDR3 length: 11; D gene: TRBD1; clone size: many; J gene: TRBJ2-1; CDR3 protein: CSVGGVDRDIF; CDR3 DNA: TGCAGCGTTGGAGGTGTGGACAGGGACATCTTC
V gene: TRBV12-3/TRBV12-4; CDR3 length: 12; D gene: -; clone size: many; J gene: TRBJ2-2; CDR3 protein: CAGEGNTGELFF; CDR3 DNA: TGTGCCGGCGAGGGGAACACCGGGGAGCTGTTTTTT
V gene: TRBV7-9; CDR3 length: 14; D gene: TRBD1; clone size: once; J gene: TRBJ2-7; CDR3 protein: CASSPPWDRHGQYF; CDR3 DNA: TGTGCCAGCAGCCCCCCCTGGGACAGGCACGGGCAGTACTTC
V gene: TRBV5-4; CDR3 length: 15; D gene: TRBD2; clone size: few; J gene: TRBJ2-3; CDR3 protein: CASSYLAGGADTQYF; CDR3 DNA: TGTGCCAGCAGCTACTTAGCGGGAGGCGCAGATACGCAGTATTTT
V gene: TRBV5-4; CDR3 length: 12; D gene: -; clone size: many; J gene: TRBJ1-1; CDR3 protein: CASSQDNTEAFF; CDR3 DNA: TGTGCCAGCAGCCAGGACAACACTGAAGCTTTCTTT
V gene: TRBV6-5; CDR3 length: 15; D gene: TRBD2; clone size: many; J gene: TRBJ2-1; CDR3 protein: CASSLAGGVYNEQFF; CDR3 DNA: TGTGCCAGCAGCTTAGCGGGAGGGGTATACAATGAGCAGTTCTTC
V gene: TRBV20-1; CDR3 length: 14; D gene: -; clone size: many; J gene: TRBJ2-4; CDR3 protein: CSARSPGAKNIQYF; CDR3 DNA: TGCAGTGCTAGAAGTCCAGGGGCCAAAAACATTCAGTACTTC
V gene: TRBV29-1; CDR3 length: 14; D gene: -; clone size: many; J gene: TRBJ2-1; CDR3 protein: CSVGRMGSYNEQFF; CDR3 DNA: TGCAGCGTTGGGCGGATGGGCTCCTACAATGAGCAGTTCTTC
V gene: TRBV20-1; CDR3 length: 13; D gene: -; clone size: many; J gene: TRBJ1-4; CDR3 protein: CSAREWPGEKLFF; CDR3 DNA: TGCAGTGCTAGAGAGTGGCCTGGGGAAAAACTGTTTTTT
V gene: TRBV14; CDR3 length: 15; D gene: -; clone size: many; J gene: TRBJ2-3; CDR3 protein: CASSQDAQGRDTQYF; CDR3 DNA: TGTGCCAGCAGCCAAGATGCCCAGGGGAGAGATACGCAGTATTTT
V gene: TRBV6-5; CDR3 length: 11; D gene: -; clone size: -; J gene: TRBJ2-7; CDR3 protein: CATRHHYEQYF; CDR3 DNA: TGTGCCACCAGACACCACTACGAGCAGTACTTC
V gene: TRBV4-1; CDR3 length: 13; D gene: -; clone size: many; J gene: TRBJ1-5; CDR3 protein: CASSQVEGQPQHF; CDR3 DNA: TGCGCCAGCAGCCAAGTTGAGGGGCAGCCCCAGCATTTT
V gene: TRBV29-1; CDR3 length: 14; D gene: -; clone size: many; J gene: TRBJ1-1; CDR3 protein: CSVELEGMNTEAFF; CDR3 DNA: TGCAGCGTTGAACTCGAGGGGATGAACACTGAAGCTTTCTTT
V gene: TRBV5-4; CDR3 length: 15; D gene: -; clone size: -; J gene: TRBJ2-1; CDR3 protein: CASSTPPSSYNEQFF; CDR3 DNA: TGTGCCAGCAGCACCCCTCCTAGCTCCTACAATGAGCAGTTCTTC
V gene: TRBV5-1; CDR3 length: 16; D gene: -; clone size: many; J gene: TRBJ2-7; CDR3 protein: CASSPNNQGGGREQYF; CDR3 DNA: TGCGCCAGCAGCCCGAATAATCAGGGGGGCGGGCGCGAGCAGTACTTC
V gene: TRBV11-2; CDR3 length: 14; D gene: -; clone size: -; J gene: TRBJ2-5; CDR3 protein: CASSTWDNKETQYF; CDR3 DNA: TGTGCCAGCAGCACCTGGGACAACAAAGAGACCCAGTACTTC
V gene: TRBV12-3/TRBV12-4; CDR3 length: 14; D gene: -; clone size: many; J gene: TRBJ1-1; CDR3 protein: CASSYGPLNTEAFF; CDR3 DNA: TGTGCCAGCAGCTACGGGCCTTTGAACACTGAAGCTTTCTTT
V gene: TRBV27; CDR3 length: 13; D gene: -; clone size: many; J gene: TRBJ1-1; CDR3 protein: CASSYQMNTEAFF; CDR3 DNA: TGTGCCAGCAGTTATCAGATGAACACTGAAGCTTTCTTT
V gene: TRBV3-1; CDR3 length: 16; D gene: TRBD1; clone size: -; J gene: TRBJ2-7; CDR3 protein: CASSQEPPGTAHEQYF; CDR3 DNA: TGTGCCAGCAGCCAAGAGCCCCCCGGGACAGCCCACGAGCAGTACTTC
V gene: TRBV12-3/TRBV12-4; CDR3 length: 13; D gene: TRBD2; clone size: many; J gene: TRBJ2-1; CDR3 protein: CASSLAGGSEQFF; CDR3 DNA: TGTGCCAGCAGTTTGGCGGGAGGGAGTGAGCAGTTCTTC
V gene: TRBV11-2; CDR3 length: 14; D gene: TRBD2; clone size: many; J gene: TRBJ2-7; CDR3 protein: CASSYLAGGYQQYF; CDR3 DNA: TGTGCCAGCAGCTATCTAGCGGGAGGGTACCAGCAGTACTTC
V gene: TRBV20-1; CDR3 length: 14; D gene: -; clone size: -; J gene: TRBJ2-5; CDR3 protein: CSARGQGGRETQYF; CDR3 DNA: TGCAGTGCTAGGGGCCAGGGAGGAAGGGAGACCCAGTACTTC
V gene: TRBV12-3/TRBV12-4; CDR3 length: 15; D gene: -; clone size: many; J gene: TRBJ2-1; CDR3 protein: CASSSQRASYNEQFF; CDR3 DNA: TGTGCCAGCAGTTCCCAGCGGGCGTCCTACAATGAGCAGTTCTTC
V gene: TRBV4-3; CDR3 length: 13; D gene: -; clone size: many; J gene: TRBJ2-7; CDR3 protein: CASSQDGGYEQYF; CDR3 DNA: TGCGCCAGCAGCCAAGATGGGGGCTACGAGCAGTACTTC
V gene: TRBV15; CDR3 length: 17; D gene: TRBD2; clone size: few; J gene: TRBJ2-5; CDR3 protein: CATSRVAGGPEGETQYF; CDR3 DNA: TGTGCCACCAGCAGAGTAGCGGGTGGCCCGGAAGGGGAGACCCAGTACTTC